This T cell receptor beta chain emerged from a study of chemoradiotherapy in HPV16-positive cancers. In the study overall: Functional T-cell assays on two HPV16-positive patients' cells defined candidate HPV-specific clones and common TCR motifs. Regarding the study as a whole: Non-HPV-specific T cells did not expand in tumors during treatment, whereas candidate HPV-specific clones and E7-related motifs did. In HPV16-positive patients, HPV-responsive T-cell expansion tracked better recurrence-free survival.

Germline V lookup: CDR1 MRHNA, CDR2 SNTAGT. V lost 3 bases, J lost 5 bases, and 13 bases lay in between. The CDR3 is 15 residues long. Details on this clone: Its antigen remains unidentified.

Profiled with immunoSEQ multiplex PCR; TCRdb holds only in-frame clones, not every one. The table lists about 31,000 clones, approximately 84% of them singletons. The clonotype originates from a human donor with HPV-associated anogenital cancer. V is TRBV6-4 and J is TRBJ2-2; TRBD2 might be the D (6 bases). Sequencing used blood, obtained from a patient who underwent chemoradiotherapy. CDR3 bases: TGTGCCAGCAGTGAACGGGGAGGAGGGACCGGGGAGCTGTTTTTT. Its protein is CASSERGGGTGELFF.